The 24 T cell receptor beta chains given below trace back to one sample, sequenced in a study of T cell responses to AZD1222 COVID-19 vaccine (dated by TCRdb to the early 2020s). Interpreted using the paper, the time point label stands for: baseline before first vaccination. Library method: the immunoSEQ multiplex PCR assay. Drawn from immuneACCESS, this table holds only the in-frame rearrangements with V and J called that TCRdb kept. Clones are partly lost; checked studies trace under half to an unresolved V gene and leave the rest unexplained. Recorded for this sample are under 150,000 clones; about 93% of them occurred a single time. The ten largest clones take up 5.2% of the sample. The input for sequencing was peripheral blood, taken on day 0 of AZD1222 vaccination. The receptors derive from an adult in good health.

The genes are TRBV30 and TRBJ2-1; tentatively, D is TRBD2 (7 bases). The germline V and J ends were trimmed by 5 bases and 5 bases, with 10 bases remaining between them. Germline CDR1 reads GTSNPN; CDR2 reads SVGIG (reference sequence). The CDR3 totals 12 residues. CDR3 region: CAWGGADNEQFF. The CDR3 DNA reads TGTGCCTGGGGGGGGGCAGACAATGAGCAGTTCTTC.

The V and J genes are TRBV11-2 and TRBJ2-1; 13 positions match TRBD2. The CDR3 has 16 amino acids. The V and J ends lost 5 bases and 2 bases, in that order; junction bases with no gene match: 3. Germline V CDR1 and CDR2: SGHAT, FQNNGV. The CDR3 region has the DNA TGTGCCAGCAGCGCAACTAGCGGGGGGGCCTACAATGAGCAGTTCTTC. Translation: CASSATSGGAYNEQFF.

The V call is TRBV19, the J call TRBJ1-5; tentatively, D is TRBD1 (5 bases). This CDR3 spans 15 amino acids. V was shortened by 4 bases and J by 2 bases, with 12 bases between the two germline ends. Looked up from germline, CDR1 is LNHDA and CDR2 is SQIVND (reference sequence). As DNA, the CDR3 is TGTGCCAGTAGTAGTGGGGCTCTGGGCAATCAGCCCCAGCATTTT. This sequence encodes CASSSGALGNQPQHF.

The chain carries TRBV6-5 and TRBJ1-5; 7 bases agree with TRBD1. The CDR3 covers 14 residues. After removal of 7 bases from V and 7 bases from J, the junction contained 10 bases not matched to a gene. CDR1 and CDR2 from the germline V gene are MNHEY and SVGAGI. Here the CDR3 reads CASKEQGTHQPQHF. CDR3 DNA: TGTGCCAGCAAGGAACAGGGGACCCACCAGCCCCAGCATTTT.

This chain joins TRBV4-1 and TRBJ2-2, with D possibly called TRBD1 or TRBD2 (5 bases each). This CDR3 has 17 amino acids. The V gene lost 5 bases and the J gene lost 4 bases, with 20 bases spanning the gap. Germline V gene lookup returns CDR1 MGHRA and CDR2 YSYEKL. This chain's CDR3 is CASSFRGPDALTGELFF. The CDR3 DNA reads as TGCGCCAGCAGCTTTCGGGGACCCGACGCCCTCACCGGGGAGCTGTTTTTT.

The rearrangement links TRBV6-5 to TRBJ1-2; the D is unclear. V was pared by 6 bases and J by 3 bases, with 11 bases between. This CDR3 is built from 13 residues. The germline V gene has CDR1 MNHEY and CDR2 SVGAGI. The CDR3 here is CASSRGRDYGYTF. The DNA of the CDR3 is TGTGCCAGCAGCCGTGGGAGAGACTATGGCTACACCTTC.

The J gene is TRBJ1-4, the V gene TRBV10-3; a weak D match, TRBD1 (6 bases). From germline, CDR1 is ENHRY and CDR2 SYGVKD. V was trimmed by 10 bases and J by 7 bases, leaving 19 bases between them. This CDR3 has 14 residues. The CDR3 sequence: CASTRGLGSEKLFF. DNA of the CDR3: TGTGCCAGCACCAGGGGCCTGGGGAGTGAAAAACTGTTTTTT.

The chain couples TRBV19 to TRBJ1-2; D is unclear. Trimming removed 2 bases at V and 8 bases at J, with 12 bases between. The germline V gene encodes CDR1 LNHDA and CDR2 SQIVND (reference sequence). This CDR3 is 13 amino acids long. The CDR3 DNA is TGTGCCAGTAGTATAAGGCCCTTGGGAGGCTACACCTTC. Encoded protein: CASSIRPLGGYTF.

The chain employs TRBV10-3 and TRBJ2-5; 9 nucleotides align to TRBD2. The CDR3 length is 15 residues. Looked up from germline, CDR1 is ENHRY and CDR2 is SYGVKD. The junction had 3 bases not matched to a gene; V was cut back by 4 bases and J by 0 bases. The CDR3 reads CAISGVAGDQETQYF. In DNA, the CDR3 is TGTGCCATCAGTGGGGTAGCGGGGGACCAAGAGACCCAGTACTTC.

The rearrangement joins TRBV20-1 to TRBJ2-1; the match to TRBD2 covers 11 bases. J gave up 7 bases and V 3 bases, and 8 bases lay outside the gene matches. From germline, CDR1 is DFQATT and CDR2 SNEGSKA (reference sequence). The CDR3 totals 15 residues. As DNA, the CDR3 is TGCAGTGCTAGTGACGGGACTAGCGGTATTAATGAGCAGTTCTTC. This sequence encodes CSASDGTSGINEQFF.

The rearrangement uses TRBV30 and TRBJ1-6; a possible D gene is TRBD1 (6 bases). The CDR3 loop spans 16 amino acids. V dropped 2 bases and J dropped 8 bases, with 19 bases sitting between them. Germline lookup yields CDR1 GTSNPN and CDR2 SVGIG (reference sequence). The CDR3 bases are TGTGCCTGGAGTAGTGATCGGGGGCGGTCGGATTCACCCCTCCACTTT. It translates to CAWSSDRGRSDSPLHF.

The chain employs TRBV6-2 or TRBV6-3 and TRBJ1-2; D call uncertain. The V end was cut by 4 bases, the J end by 4 bases, with 19 bases between. CDR1 is MNHEY and CDR2 is SVGEGT in the germline V gene. The CDR3 is made up of 16 amino acids. The CDR3 nucleotides read TGTGCCAGCAGTTTCGTCCTCCAAGGGTCCTCCTATGGCTACACCTTC. This sequence encodes CASSFVLQGSSYGYTF.

The chain has TRBV4-3 and TRBJ2-5; perhaps TRBD2 as D (5 bases). The V end lost 1 base, the J end lost 1 base, and 13 bases lay between the germline ends. CDR3 length: 16 amino acids. From germline, CDR1 is LGHNA and CDR2 YSLEER. The chain's CDR3 is CASSQVNGAGQETQYF. The DNA of the CDR3 is TGCGCCAGCAGCCAAGTCAACGGCGCGGGCCAAGAGACCCAGTACTTC.

V gene TRBV7-6 combines with J gene TRBJ2-1; TRBD2 matches 14 bases. The V and J ends lost 5 bases and 7 bases, in that order; junction bases with no gene match: 4. CDR3 length: 15 amino acids. Per germline, CDR1 SGHVS and CDR2 FNYEAQ. Written as DNA, the CDR3 is TGTGCCAGCAGCCCACGGACTAGCGGGAGGAATGAGCAGTTCTTC. This encodes CASSPRTSGRNEQFF. Combining the CDR3 with reference TRBV7-6 and TRBJ2-1 gives the whole variable domain GAGVSQSPRYKVTKRGQDVALRCDPISGHVSLYWYRQALGQGPEFLTYFNYEAQQDKSGLPNDRFSAERPEGSISTLTIQRTEQRDSAMYRCASSPRTSGRNEQFFGPGTRLTVL.

The chain carries TRBV9 and TRBJ1-2, with 7 bases aligning to TRBD1. Germline trimming cut 3 bases from V and 5 bases from J; bases unmatched to any gene: 4. CDR3 length equals 13 residues. Germline V CDR1 and CDR2: SGDLS, YYNGEE. The DNA of the CDR3 is TGTGCCAGCAGCGAGGGACAGAAGTATGGCTACACCTTC. This translates into CASSEGQKYGYTF.

This chain links TRBV4-2 with TRBJ1-1; 8 positions match TRBD1. The length of the CDR3 is 11 residues. Germline lookup yields CDR1 LGHNA and CDR2 YNFKEQ. The J segment lost 10 bases and the V segment lost 4 bases, leaving 2 bases of the junction unmatched. CDR3 protein: CASSLGQGAFF. In DNA form, the CDR3 reads TGTGCCAGCAGCCTCGGACAGGGAGCTTTCTTT.

The DNA for the CDR3 is TGTGCCAGCAGCTACCGGACTAGCGGGACCGACAATGAGCAGTTCTTC. Translating it yields CASSYRTSGTDNEQFF. This chain joins TRBV7-9 and TRBJ2-1; 12 positions agree with TRBD2. Per the germline V gene, CDR1 is SEHNR and CDR2 is FQNEAQ (reference sequence). J lost 5 bases, V lost 4 bases, and 6 bases had no gene match. The CDR3 is 16 amino acids.

V usage is TRBV27 and J usage is TRBJ2-1; 9 bases fit TRBD2. Trimming took 5 bases from V and 0 from J; bases not matched to a gene: 11. Germline lookup yields CDR1 MNHEY and CDR2 SMNVEV (reference sequence). CDR3 length equals 18 residues. DNA of the CDR3: TGTGCCAGCAGTCGAAGACTAGCGGTGGGGGGCTCCTACAATGAGCAGTTCTTC. Translating gives CASSRRLAVGGSYNEQFF.

About this clone itself: The sample contains more than one DNA sequence encoding this CDR3. This chain connects TRBV4-1 to TRBJ1-1; the D gene is possibly TRBD1 (5 bases). Germline CDR1 and CDR2: MGHRA and YSYEKL. This CDR3 has 14 residues. V gave up 1 base and J gave up 1 base, with 7 bases separating them. CDR3 nucleotide sequence: TGCGCCAGCAGCCAAGTAGGGGCGAACACTGAAGCTTTCTTT. This gives the protein CASSQVGANTEAFF.

This sequence joins TRBV11-3 and TRBJ2-5, with D perhaps TRBD2 (6 bases). Trimming stripped 4 bases from V and 2 bases from J, with 8 bases between. CDR3 length: 13 residues. Germline values: CDR1 SGHNT, CDR2 YENEEA. The CDR3 bases are TGTGCCAGCAGCTCCGGGAGTCAAGAGACCCAGTACTTC. Its protein product is CASSSGSQETQYF.

There are a few counts of this clone. V and J are TRBV5-1 and TRBJ2-7; 7 nucleotides match TRBD1. Germline V gives CDR1 SGHRS, CDR2 YFSETQ. V was pared by 5 bases and J by 3 bases, with 8 bases of the junction left unmatched. This CDR3 comprises 14 residues. The CDR3 sequence: CASSYRDRIYEQYF. As DNA, the CDR3 is TGCGCCAGCAGTTACCGGGACAGAATCTACGAGCAGTACTTC.

The rearrangement joins TRBV20-1 to TRBJ2-3; D is unresolved. Germline V lookup: CDR1 DFQATT, CDR2 SNEGSKA (reference sequence). The V end was cut by 6 bases, the J end by 3 bases, with 7 bases between. The CDR3 spans 11 residues. The CDR3 region is CSADVTDTQYF. CDR3 bases: TGCAGTGCGGACGTTACAGATACGCAGTATTTT.

The chain joins TRBV29-1 to TRBJ2-7; TRBD1 is a possible D gene (5 bases). Germline V gene data show CDR1 as SQVTM and CDR2 as ANQGSEA. The CDR3 covers 12 residues. Trimming took 5 bases from V and 0 from J, leaving 8 bases between them. In DNA form, the CDR3 reads TGCAGCGTTCGGACACGCTCCTACGAGCAGTACTTC. The encoded protein is CSVRTRSYEQYF.

The chain combines TRBV2 with TRBJ1-1; D call uncertain. V was shortened by 2 bases and J by 0 bases, with 4 bases between the two germline ends. CDR3 length equals 13 residues. In germline, CDR1 is SNHLY, CDR2 FYNNEI. CDR3 protein: CASSENLNTEAFF. The CDR3, as DNA: TGTGCCAGCAGTGAAAACCTGAACACTGAAGCTTTCTTT.